This entry concerns a single T cell receptor (beta chain). The sample originates from a study of cytomegalovirus exposure and HLA in healthy donors. The PCR contained 60 Vbeta and 13 Jbeta primers. Some clones are missing from TCRdb's copy, which holds only in-frame ones; the method was immunoSEQ multiplex PCR. The sample holds roughly 190,000 clones, 62% seen once. The sequence came from a man aged 40-49 years in good health and CMV-seronegative. What was sequenced was PBMCs.

The CDR3 DNA reads TGCGCCAGCAGTAAAACGCCGGGACAGGGTTCCCACGAGCAGTACTTC. This codes for CASSKTPGQGSHEQYF. The rearrangement links TRBV10-1 to TRBJ2-7, with 9 positions matching TRBD1. Looked up from germline, CDR1 is WNHNN and CDR2 is SYGVQD (reference sequence). The J segment lost 5 bases and the V segment lost 5 bases, leaving 13 bases of the junction unmatched. The CDR3 contains 16 residues.